The clone carrying this T cell receptor beta chain was found many times. Its specificity is not known. The sample originates from a study of early T cells in non-severe SARS-CoV-2 infection. Turning to the study itself: Sequenced material consisted of bulk RNA (from unsorted whole blood), and chains were unpaired.

Individual cDNA molecules each received unique molecular identifiers attached to them. Each CDR3 protein gets one entry after TCRdb re-called the 5' RACE reads with MiXCR. The top ten clones hold 0.55% to 0.9% of a sample with 25,000 to 35,000 distinct CDR3 sequences, around 3% of them seen once. Study results and caveats: A preference for anti-spike CD8 responses marked VDJdb matching, which missed private and CD4 specificities.

Sequenced material: whole blood. The sequence derives from an adult who was a healthcare worker with PCR-confirmed SARS-CoV-2 infection or an uninfected control (not recorded which).

The CDR3 nucleotides read TGTGCCAGCAGTTTAGGGGGGACAGGGTCCTACAATGAGCAGTTCTTC. Protein: CASSLGGTGSYNEQFF. The gene calls are TRBV12-3 or TRBV12-4 and TRBJ2-1; 9 bases line up with TRBD1. The V and J ends lost 1 base and 1 base, in that order; junction bases with no gene match: 2. CDR3 size: 16 residues.